This record looks at one T cell receptor beta chain sequence and its context. This record comes from a study of T cell changes during pregnancy in multiple sclerosis. Method: immunoSEQ multiplex PCR; TCRdb's copy keeps in-frame clones and lacks some. The repertoire includes over 70,000 clones, approximately 92% of them detected once, and roughly 2.8% sits in the top ten. The CDR3 runs 16 residues. V dropped 5 bases and J dropped 6; count of bases not matched to a gene: 11. The germline V gene encodes CDR1 SEHNR and CDR2 FQNEAQ (reference sequence). The material was peripheral blood, obtained in the third trimester of pregnancy. The receptor's source is a female donor in good health, enrolled as a control in a pregnancy study. This chain uses TRBV7-9 with TRBJ2-4; 9 bases align to TRBD1. The CDR3 region has the DNA TGTGCCAGCAGCCTAGGTGGGACAGGGTTGGGAAACATTCAGTACTTC. Amino acid sequence: CASSLGGTGLGNIQYF.